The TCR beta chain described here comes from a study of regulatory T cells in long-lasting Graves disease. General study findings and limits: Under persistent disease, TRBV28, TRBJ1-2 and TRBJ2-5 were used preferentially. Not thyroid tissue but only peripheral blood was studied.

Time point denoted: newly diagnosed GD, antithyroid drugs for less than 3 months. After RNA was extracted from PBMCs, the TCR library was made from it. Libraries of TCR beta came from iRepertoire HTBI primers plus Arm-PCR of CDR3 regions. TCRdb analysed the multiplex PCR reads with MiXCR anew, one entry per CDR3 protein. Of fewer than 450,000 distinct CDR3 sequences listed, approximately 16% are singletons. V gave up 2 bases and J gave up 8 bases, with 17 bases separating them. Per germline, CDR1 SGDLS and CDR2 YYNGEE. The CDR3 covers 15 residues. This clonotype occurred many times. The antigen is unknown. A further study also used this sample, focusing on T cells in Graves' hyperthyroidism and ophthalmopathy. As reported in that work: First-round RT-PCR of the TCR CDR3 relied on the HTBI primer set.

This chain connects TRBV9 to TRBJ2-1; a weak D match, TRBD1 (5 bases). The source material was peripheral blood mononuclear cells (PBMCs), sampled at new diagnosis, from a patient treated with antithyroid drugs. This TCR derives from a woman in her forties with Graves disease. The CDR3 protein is CASSVGLWGVDEQFF. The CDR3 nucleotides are TGTGCCAGCAGCGTCGGGCTATGGGGCGTCGATGAGCAGTTCTTC.